This T cell receptor beta chain emerged from a study of T-cell reconstitution after alpha-beta-depleted transplantation in children. Overall study findings and caveats: Reportedly, only several hundred clones from non-depleted graft cells drove alpha-beta T-cell counts at about two months. A year had passed since transplant, and T-cell counts and diversity by then came mostly from newly produced T cells.

Trimming took 3 bases from V and 6 from J; bases not matched to a gene: 8. Germline CDR1 reads DFQATT; CDR2 reads SNEGSKA (reference sequence). The CDR3 has 15 amino acids. It was with unique molecular identifiers that the TCRbeta library was prepared. Via MiXCR, TCRdb re-called the PCR reads, giving one row per CDR3 protein. The table lists about 640,000 distinct CDR3 sequences, over 10% of them singletons. This clonotype has a handful of counts. Its antigen is unidentified. The starting material was PBMCs, mostly from graft donor cells, obtained 360 days after TCRalphabeta/CD19-depleted stem cell transplant. The V call is TRBV20-1, the J call TRBJ1-2; 12 bases align to TRBD1. The TCR originated in a male patient between 10 and 17 years old who had a stem cell transplant for acute myeloid leukemia, so the T cells may come from the graft donor. In nucleotides, the CDR3 is TGCAGTGCTAGGGGGACAGGGGGCCAGAGACATGGCTACACCTTC. Its translation: CSARGTGGQRHGYTF.